The T cell receptor (beta chain) described here comes from a study of tumor-infiltrating lymphocytes in primary liver carcinoma. Study findings and constraints: Only about 7.5-24% of top clones showed up in all five tumor regions. With p = 0.039, the top-250-clone fraction in tumors significantly exceeded that in blood.

RNA and DNA were co-extracted from about 19-30 mg of unsorted bulk tissue. Chronic HBV infection was present, with no prior treatment. Starting material of roughly 550 ng total RNA yielded TCR beta cDNA via a constant-region primer. Employing slightly modified ARM-PCR, three nested multiplex PCR rounds were run, and these gave rise to the TCR beta libraries. TCRdb reprocessed the multiplex PCR reads with MiXCR, giving one entry per CDR3 protein. The top ten clones hold about 29% of a sample with 40,000 to 55,000 distinct CDR3 sequences, 71% of them seen once. In regard to this clonotype: Its antigen remains unknown. The germline gene is not matched at one end of the junction; a read error may be the cause.

This sequence originates from a man aged 40-49 years with primary liver carcinoma and hepatitis B virus infection. The material sequenced was liver tumor tissue from sampling region 5. The subset: tumor region T5, tumor centre.

The CDR3 region has the DNA TGTGACAGCAGCCCAGATAGAACTAATGAAAAGCTGTTTTTT. Amino acid sequence: CDSSPDRTNEKLFF. V gene TRBV6-5 combines with J gene TRBJ1-4, with D uncertain. The CDR3 runs to 14 residues. CDR1 MNHEY and CDR2 SVGAGI come from the germline V gene.